Listed below are T cell receptor beta chains from one sample, sequenced in a study of blood T cell repertoires in COVID-19. The data were produced by immunoSEQ multiplex PCR, yet TCRdb's version contains in-frame clones alone and is incomplete. The sample consists of roughly 190,000 clones, roughly 91% of them appearing once. The sequencing sample was made of peripheral blood. Receptor source: a man between 35 and 55 years old with active or convalescent COVID-19. Both conserved end residues are part of each CDR3. Fields, in order: D gene, clone size, V gene, J gene, CDR3 DNA, CDR3 protein. The D gene is left open where the match is weak. Only part of the rows carry a size: once, few, many, or a class if the clone is expanded.

D: NA
size: NA
V: TRBV7-9
J: TRBJ2-7
DNA: TGTGCCAGCAGCTCCCCGGACAGTTTATACGAGCAGTACTTC
CDR3: CASSSPDSLYEQYF

D: NA
size: NA
V: TRBV5-4
J: TRBJ2-1
DNA: TGTGCCAGCAGCTTACTAGGTGGCGATGAGCAGTTCTTC
CDR3: CASSLLGGDEQFF

D: TRBD2
size: NA
V: TRBV6-5
J: TRBJ2-7
DNA: TGTGCCAGCAGTCTAGCGGGCACCGGAGTAGAGCAGTACTTC
CDR3: CASSLAGTGVEQYF

D: NA
size: NA
V: TRBV3-1/TRBV3-2
J: TRBJ2-5
DNA: TGTGCCAGCAGCCGGATAACACGGGGCCAAGAGACCCAGTACTTC
CDR3: CASSRITRGQETQYF

D: TRBD2
size: NA
V: TRBV4-2
J: TRBJ2-3
DNA: TGTGCCAGCAGCCAGGGAGGATTGGGACTAGCGGGCACAGATACGCAGTATTTT
CDR3: CASSQGGLGLAGTDTQYF

D: NA
size: once
V: TRBV7-2
J: TRBJ1-1
DNA: TGTGCCAGCAGCTTAGGCCTAAATCGGGAAGCTTTCTTT
CDR3: CASSLGLNREAFF

D: NA
size: NA
V: TRBV5-8
J: TRBJ2-3
DNA: TGTGCCAGCAGCCGCCGGACTTTCACCACAGATACGCAGTATTTT
CDR3: CASSRRTFTTDTQYF

D: TRBD1
size: once
V: TRBV2
J: TRBJ1-5
DNA: TGTGCCAGCAGTGAAGGCCCCGCCGGGACAGGCAATCAGCCCCAGCATTTT
CDR3: CASSEGPAGTGNQPQHF

D: NA
size: NA
V: TRBV11-2
J: TRBJ1-1
DNA: TGTGCCAGCACCAAAACGGCAGGGAACACTGAAGCTTTCTTT
CDR3: CASTKTAGNTEAFF

D: NA
size: NA
V: TRBV3-1/TRBV3-2
J: TRBJ1-2
DNA: TGTGCCAGCAGCCGCGAAAGGGGGATAAGGGGCTACACCTTC
CDR3: CASSRERGIRGYTF

D: NA
size: NA
V: TRBV4-1
J: TRBJ2-7
DNA: TGCGCCAGCAGCCAAGATGAGACAGGACCCCCCTACGAGCAGTACTTC
CDR3: CASSQDETGPPYEQYF

D: TRBD1
size: NA
V: TRBV28
J: TRBJ1-4
DNA: TGTGCCAGCAGTTCGATCGGGACAGTCTTTAATGAAAAACTGTTTTTT
CDR3: CASSSIGTVFNEKLFF

D: TRBD2
size: NA
V: TRBV6-5
J: TRBJ2-2
DNA: TGTGCCAGCAGGGTAGCGGGACACACCGGGGAGCTGTTTTTT
CDR3: CASRVAGHTGELFF

D: TRBD2
size: NA
V: TRBV7-9
J: TRBJ2-5
DNA: TGTGCCAGCAGCTTATCACAGCGGGAGATCGAGGAGACCCAGTACTTC
CDR3: CASSLSQREIEETQYF

D: NA
size: NA
V: TRBV18
J: TRBJ1-1
DNA: TGTGCCAGCTCATCGGACAGGAACACTGAAGCTTTCTTT
CDR3: CASSSDRNTEAFF

D: NA
size: NA
V: TRBV30
J: TRBJ1-5
DNA: TGTGCCTGGAGTGAGACAAGCAATCAGCCCCAGCATTTT
CDR3: CAWSETSNQPQHF

D: NA
size: NA
V: TRBV7-9
J: TRBJ1-6
DNA: TGTGCCAGCAGCTTATTGGCCCCCTATAATTCACCCCTCCACTTT
CDR3: CASSLLAPYNSPLHF

D: NA
size: NA
V: TRBV10-3
J: TRBJ1-4
DNA: TGTGCCATCAGTGACGCAGCGGCAACTAATGAAAAACTGTTTTTT
CDR3: CAISDAAATNEKLFF

D: TRBD1
size: NA
V: TRBV28
J: TRBJ1-5
DNA: TGTGCCAGCAGTTCGGGACAGAATCTCCATCAGCCCCAGCATTTT
CDR3: CASSSGQNLHQPQHF

D: TRBD1
size: NA
V: TRBV6-6
J: TRBJ1-2
DNA: TGTGCCAGCAGTTACTCAGGGGGCGCTAACTATGGCTACACCTTC
CDR3: CASSYSGGANYGYTF

D: NA
size: NA
V: TRBV2
J: TRBJ1-4
DNA: TGTGCCAGCAGTGATTCGGTCAGGAATGAAAAACTGTTTTTT
CDR3: CASSDSVRNEKLFF

D: TRBD1
size: NA
V: TRBV5-6
J: TRBJ1-4
DNA: TGTGCCAGCAGCGTCGGGACAGCCTCCCCTAATGAAAAACTGTTTTTT
CDR3: CASSVGTASPNEKLFF

D: NA
size: NA
V: TRBV9
J: TRBJ1-2
DNA: TGTGCCAGCAGCGTCGAGGGAGGGGAGGGTTATGGCTACACCTTC
CDR3: CASSVEGGEGYGYTF

D: TRBD1
size: NA
V: TRBV11-3
J: TRBJ2-1
DNA: TGTGCCAGCAGCTTGCGGGACAGGGGTGTGAATGAGCAGTTCTTC
CDR3: CASSLRDRGVNEQFF